This section outlines one T cell receptor beta chain sequence together with its context. The target antigen is unknown. This entry is derived from a study of cytomegalovirus exposure and HLA in healthy donors. Across the whole study: From about 170 million T cells, an earlier analysis saw 120 million or so unique TCR beta sequences.

The study, taken as a whole, reports: Published work reported that the classifier diagnosed cytomegalovirus status with high specificity and sensitivity. Prior analysis indicated that the majority of TCR beta V segments exhibited productivity approximately 90% or approximately 30% of the time.

Germline CDR1 reads SGHNT; CDR2 reads YYREEE (reference sequence). This CDR3 region has 13 residues. Unmatched junction bases numbered 3, after V lost 3 bases and J lost 5 bases. A multiplex PCR was run with 60 Vbeta primers and 13 Jbeta primers. Only in-frame clones appear in the TCRdb table, and some are missing; sequencing was by immunoSEQ multiplex PCR. The table records 150,000 to 160,000 clones, approximately 80% of them present only once. This chain connects TRBV5-4 to TRBJ2-7, with 9 bases aligning to TRBD1. What was sequenced was PBMCs. This clonotype originated in a young man in good health and CMV-seropositive. The CDR3 DNA follows: TGTGCCAGCAGCTCGGACAGGGGAAACGAGCAGTACTTC. It translates to CASSSDRGNEQYF.